This T cell receptor (beta chain) stems from a study of cytomegalovirus exposure and HLA in healthy donors listed by TCRdb under 2017. Study-level background: In an earlier analysis of 450 to 750 of the donors, approximately 260 Gb of sequence data and approximately 100 million unique TCR beta sequences from roughly 200 million T cells were reported. Around 320 gigabases of sequencing data and tens of millions of unique TCR sequences were included in an early release covering several hundred HLA-typed donors. Of the roughly 400 genotyped donors, around 81% fell in the genetic ancestry cluster associated with self-reported Caucasian donors. The study aimed to test whether cataloging public T cell receptors could reveal signatures of past pathogen exposure. The study profiled the T cell repertoires of some 610 subjects by immunosequencing and related them to cytomegalovirus serostatus. A separate validation cohort of 90 to 150 different subjects was used in addition to the roughly 720-subject first cohort. High-throughput TCR immunosequencing, statistical association of individual TCRs with disease status, and machine learning were combined to predict cytomegalovirus infection status. A later analysis re-analyzed previously published TCR beta repertoires from 500 to 700 donors and added high-resolution HLA genotyping to study TCR occurrence patterns. The later analysis used no new phenotypic data to find candidate immune exposures, relying instead on TCR beta sequences and their occurrence across donors. An earlier analysis of more than 450 of the donors used high-throughput TCR beta sequencing to judge whether each TCR beta V gene segment behaved as functional or pseudogenic. Alongside the repertoire data, information on donor age, sex, ethnicity and CMV serostatus was compiled. A later genetic analysis took genome-wide SNP genotypes for 398 of the 666 donors and used that subset as a discovery cohort. All discovery cohort repertoires had been generated using a single sequencing platform. Class I and class II HLA loci were covered by the typing at four-digit resolution. Typing coverage varied by locus: roughly 629-640 donors for A, B, C, DRB1 and DQB1; 522 for DQA1; around 570 for DPA1; 450 to 480 for DPB1. Several DR-DQ haplotypes were treated as single units for association and clustering because of strong linkage in the cohort. Among around 400 genotyped donors of the cohort, an average of around 250,000 unique TCR beta nucleotide sequences was sequenced per donor, of which roughly 17% were non-productive.

In total, roughly 670 healthy bone marrow donors made up the cohort. Cohort members were all nominally healthy when sampled, although unrecorded immune exposures were likely present. The donor tested CMV seropositive, placing the donor among the 250 to 350 seropositive members of the cohort. Each donor provided a peripheral blood sample, and peripheral blood mononuclear cells were used for TCR beta sequencing. Genomic DNA extraction from the blood cell samples was performed with the Qiagen DNeasy Blood Extraction Kit. The CDR3 numbers 15 residues from cysteine through phenylalanine. Left in the record is the CDR3 DNA by itself, 45 bases read in frame from the first base. The germline V gene gives CDR1 as MDHEN and CDR2 as SYDVKM. V is reduced by 2 bases and J by 2 bases, leaving a spacing of 12 bases between them. Preparation of the library involved the immunoSEQ multiplex PCR assay. For the multiplex PCR, a mixture combining 60 forward primers for TCR Vbeta segments and 13 reverse primers for TCR Jbeta segments was used. A multiplex PCR assay on genomic DNA amplified the CDR3 region of rearranged TCR beta genes. On the Illumina HiSeq System, the amplified TCR beta libraries were sequenced as 87-base-pair reads. The paper's processing steps were these. A later analysis tallied 75 million to 85 million unique TCR beta chains across the approximately 670 repertoires, and some 10 million of those chains were shared by two or more donors. Raw reads were error-corrected and collapsed into unique sequences by a nearest-neighbor algorithm in which closely related sequences were merged to remove PCR and sequencing errors. To assign V, D and J gene segments, CDR3 sequences were aligned to IMGT reference sequences. For a sequence to be retained, a match of at least six nucleotides was required to both a V gene segment and a J gene segment. Rearrangements were classified as productive when the CDR3 lacked stop codons and remained in frame with V and J, and all other rearrangements were classified as non-productive. CDR3 was defined by IMGT convention, running from the second conserved V-encoded cysteine to the conserved J-encoded phenylalanine. Sequences without an unambiguous match to a single V gene segment were excluded from the earlier analysis of about 640 of the donors. In an earlier analysis of some 590 of the donors, a V segment was called functional when productive rearrangements were above 56.7%, and segregating when the standard deviation between donors exceeded 5%. A statistical classification framework was built for diagnosing cytomegalovirus status from the catalog of TCR beta chain sequences. A later analysis assigned V and J genes by comparing TCR nucleotide sequences with IMGT/GENE-DB human TR gene sequences. In a later analysis, CDR3 sequences and most-parsimonious VDJ recombination scenarios were assigned using the TCRdist pipeline. In a later analysis, each TCR beta chain was defined by its CDR3 amino acid sequence together with its V-gene family, and reads without a unique V-gene family were excluded. A later analysis removed several hundred highly shared, low-generation-probability nucleotide sequences to deal with suspected cross-contamination and a sequencing artifact. A later analysis calculated a clonal expansion index for each public chain from normalized within-repertoire ranks of inferred template counts. A later analysis computed generation probabilities with a VDJ recombination model fitted to out-of-frame rearrangements, and checked the results against IGoR. In a later analysis, TCR-TCR, TCR-HLA and TCR-CMV co-occurrence was scored with hypergeometric tests, and a repertoire-size bias correction was applied to TCR pairs. In a later analysis, false discovery rates were estimated by permuting HLA or CMV assignments 20 times. A later analysis grouped co-occurring TCRs with DBSCAN, adding TCRdist sequence similarity when clustering within HLA-allele-positive subsets. Co-occurrence clustering excluded repertoires with fewer than 30,000 or more than 120,000 public chains, plus five with anomalous nucleotide sharing. TCRdb obtained this table from immuneACCESS and retained in-frame rearrangements with V and J assigned. These tables miss some clones; where compared with another copy, unresolved V genes account for less than half of the shortfall, and the remainder is unexplained. The V and J calls and clone size were taken over from that table, and D and trimming were inferred from the DNA. This sample has over 200,000 clones in its table, and roughly 68% of those were observed once. The top ten clones comprise around 2.6% of the sample.

Points the paper makes about the study in general: A further reported finding was that TCR beta sequences accurately predicted the HLA-A and HLA-B alleles for most subjects in the first cohort. Immune exposure information for the cohort was limited to CMV serostatus. The presence/absence analyses assumed that sequencing depth was roughly uniform across donors, and that assumption may not be true. The classifier was reported to diagnose cytomegalovirus status with high specificity and sensitivity in both the original and validation cohorts. An earlier analysis of approximately 570 of the donors showed that most TCR beta V segments appeared in productive rearrangements either about 87% or about 30% of the time, which broadly matched IMGT annotations. Because some donors lacked HLA typing at each locus, the association tests relied only on the typed subset. The study gave a list of about 170 TCR beta chains associated with cytomegalovirus. Because counts were too low, around 18 rarely observed V segments, including chromosome 9 orphons, were left out of the earlier analysis of approximately 500 of the donors. Specific HLA alleles were associated with some 15,000 TCR beta sequences at a false discovery rate of 0.05 in a later analysis. The cohort was sequenced for TCR beta chains only, and without alpha or paired-chain data the features that could be detected were limited. Most TCR sequences were observed very rarely across donors, whereas some public TCRs were present in many individuals. According to a later analysis, most CMV-associated TCR beta chains appeared to be HLA-restricted, and the HLA associations seemed to be driven largely by CMV exposure. According to a later genetic analysis, donors in an Asian-associated ancestry cluster had fewer N-insertions in productive TCRs than the approximately 710-donor mean. Assigning TCR associations to individual alleles was difficult when HLA alleles, especially DR and DQ, strongly co-occurred. In a later analysis, the rate of TCR association differed among HLA loci, with DRB1 alleles having the most associated TCRs and HLA-C alleles having the fewest. A cluster of highly shared sequence variants was judged likely to be a technical artifact of the sequencing pipeline. Compared with equally common non-associated chains, HLA-associated TCR beta chains in a later analysis were more clonally expanded and had lower generation probabilities. A few of the identified cytomegalovirus-associated TCR beta chains were confirmed in vitro to be specific for cytomegalovirus antigens. Some IMGT-functional V segments, including TRBV6-2 and TRBV6-3, could not be distinguished by the 87-base-pair reads and were therefore excluded. The authors suggested that the approach could potentially be generalized to other disease states and immunological phenotypes. V-gene and J-gene trimming of TCR beta chains was associated with a missense DCLRE1C variant in a later genetic analysis, and the association was replicated in an independent cohort. Correlated functional status among segregating V segments might reflect linkage disequilibrium, but an unknown experimental factor could not be ruled out. A later analysis reported that several top co-occurrence clusters appeared linked to parvovirus B19, influenza, CMV and Epstein-Barr virus.

With respect to this clone: Its cognate antigen has yet to be identified. No base qualities exist here, and no much larger clone lies one base off it.

Material: PBMCs. Here the chain combines TRBV28 and TRBJ2-5, with the D gene not confidently named. The TCR was taken from a middle-aged man in good health and CMV-seropositive. At the DNA level, the sequence is TGTGCCAGCAGTTTAAACTTCAGGTATCAAGAGACCCAGTACTTC. Its translation reads: CASSLNFRYQETQYF.